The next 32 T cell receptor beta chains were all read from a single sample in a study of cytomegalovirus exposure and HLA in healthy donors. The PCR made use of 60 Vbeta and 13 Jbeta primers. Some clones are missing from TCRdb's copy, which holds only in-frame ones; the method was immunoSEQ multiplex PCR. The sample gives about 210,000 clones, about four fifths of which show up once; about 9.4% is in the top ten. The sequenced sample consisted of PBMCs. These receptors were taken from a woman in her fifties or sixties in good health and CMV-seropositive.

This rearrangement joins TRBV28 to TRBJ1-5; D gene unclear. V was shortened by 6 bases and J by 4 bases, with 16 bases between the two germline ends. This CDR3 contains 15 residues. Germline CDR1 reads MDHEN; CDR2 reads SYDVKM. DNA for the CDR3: TGTGCCAGCAGCCCAGGCTGGGGAGGGAATCAGCCCCAGCATTTT. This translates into CASSPGWGGNQPQHF. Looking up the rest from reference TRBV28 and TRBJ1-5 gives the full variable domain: DVKVTQSSRYLVKRTGEKVFLECVQDMDHENMFWYRQDPGLGLRLIYFSYDVKMKEKGDIPEGYSVSREKKERFSLILESASTNQTSMYLCASSPGWGGNQPQHFGDGTRLSIL.

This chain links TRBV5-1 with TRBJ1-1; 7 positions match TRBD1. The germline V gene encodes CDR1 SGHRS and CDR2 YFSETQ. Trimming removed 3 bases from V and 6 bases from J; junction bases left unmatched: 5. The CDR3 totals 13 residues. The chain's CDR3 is CASSSGTVSEAFF. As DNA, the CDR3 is TGCGCCAGCAGCTCTGGGACAGTATCTGAAGCTTTCTTT.

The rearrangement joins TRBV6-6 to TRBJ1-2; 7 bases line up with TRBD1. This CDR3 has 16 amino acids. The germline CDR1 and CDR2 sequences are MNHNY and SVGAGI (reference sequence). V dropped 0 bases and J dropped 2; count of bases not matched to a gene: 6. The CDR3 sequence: CASSYSRTGRNYGYTF. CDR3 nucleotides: TGTGCCAGCAGTTACTCACGGACAGGCCGGAACTATGGCTACACCTTC.

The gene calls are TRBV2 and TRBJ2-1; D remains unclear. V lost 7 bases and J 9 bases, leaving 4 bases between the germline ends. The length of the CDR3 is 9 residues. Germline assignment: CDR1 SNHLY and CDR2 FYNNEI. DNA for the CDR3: TGTGCCAGCACCATTGAGCAGTTCTTC. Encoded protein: CASTIEQFF.

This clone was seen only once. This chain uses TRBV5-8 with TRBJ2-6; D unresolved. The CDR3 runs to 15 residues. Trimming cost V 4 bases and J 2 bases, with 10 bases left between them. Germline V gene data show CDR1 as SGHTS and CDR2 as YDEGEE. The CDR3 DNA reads TGTGCCAGCAGCCCTTTTCTAGCTGGGGCCAACGTCCTGACTTTC. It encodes CASSPFLAGANVLTF.

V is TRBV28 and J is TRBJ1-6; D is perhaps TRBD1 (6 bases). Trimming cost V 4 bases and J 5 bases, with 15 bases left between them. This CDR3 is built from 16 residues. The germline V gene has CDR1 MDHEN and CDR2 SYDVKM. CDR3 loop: CASSSEQGRNNSPLHF. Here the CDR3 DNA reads TGTGCCAGCAGTTCAGAACAGGGCAGGAATAATTCACCCCTCCACTTT. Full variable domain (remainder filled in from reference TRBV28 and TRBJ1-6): DVKVTQSSRYLVKRTGEKVFLECVQDMDHENMFWYRQDPGLGLRLIYFSYDVKMKEKGDIPEGYSVSREKKERFSLILESASTNQTSMYLCASSSEQGRNNSPLHFGNGTRLTVT.

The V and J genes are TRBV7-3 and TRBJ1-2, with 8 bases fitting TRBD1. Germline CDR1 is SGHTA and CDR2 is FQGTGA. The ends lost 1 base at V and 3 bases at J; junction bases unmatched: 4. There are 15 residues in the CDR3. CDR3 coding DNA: TGTGCCAGCAGCTTAAACCCGGACAGGGACTATGGCTACACCTTC. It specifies CASSLNPDRDYGYTF.

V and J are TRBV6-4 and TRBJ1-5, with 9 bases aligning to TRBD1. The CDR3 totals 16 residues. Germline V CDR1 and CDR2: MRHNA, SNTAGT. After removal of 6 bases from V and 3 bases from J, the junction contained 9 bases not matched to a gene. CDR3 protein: CASRIPGQGSNQPQHF. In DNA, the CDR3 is TGTGCCAGCAGGATCCCGGGACAGGGATCCAATCAGCCCCAGCATTTT.

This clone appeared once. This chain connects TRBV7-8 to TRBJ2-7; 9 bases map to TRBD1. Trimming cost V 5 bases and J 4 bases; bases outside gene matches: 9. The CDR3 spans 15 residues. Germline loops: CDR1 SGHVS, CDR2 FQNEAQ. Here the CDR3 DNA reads TGTGCCAGCAGCCCCTACCGGGACAGGGCGTACGAGCAGTACTTC. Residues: CASSPYRDRAYEQYF. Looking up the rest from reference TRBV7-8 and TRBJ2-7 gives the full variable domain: GAGVSQSPRYKVAKRGQDVALRCDPISGHVSLFWYQQALGQGPEFLTYFQNEAQLDKSGLPSDRFFAERPEGSVSTLKIQRTQQEDSAVYLCASSPYRDRAYEQYFGPGTRLTVT.

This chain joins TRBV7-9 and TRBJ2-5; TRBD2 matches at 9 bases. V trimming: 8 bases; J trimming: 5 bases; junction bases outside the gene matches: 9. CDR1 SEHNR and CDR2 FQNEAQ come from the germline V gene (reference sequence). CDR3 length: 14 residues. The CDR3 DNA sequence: TGTGCCAGCGTGCGGGGGGGCTTCGGGGAGACCCAGTACTTC. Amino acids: CASVRGGFGETQYF. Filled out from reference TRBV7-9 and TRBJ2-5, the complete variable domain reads DTGVSQNPRHKITKRGQNVTFRCDPISEHNRLYWYRQTLGQGPEFLTYFQNEAQLEKSRLLSDRFSAERPKGSFSTLEIQRTEQGDSAMYLCASVRGGFGETQYFGPGTRLLVL.

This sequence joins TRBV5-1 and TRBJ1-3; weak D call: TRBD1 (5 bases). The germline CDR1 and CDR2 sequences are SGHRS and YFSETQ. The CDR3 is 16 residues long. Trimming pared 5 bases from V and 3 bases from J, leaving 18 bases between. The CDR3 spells CASRQDQGVGGNTIYF. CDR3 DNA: TGCGCCAGCAGGCAAGACCAGGGCGTTGGTGGAAACACCATATATTTT.

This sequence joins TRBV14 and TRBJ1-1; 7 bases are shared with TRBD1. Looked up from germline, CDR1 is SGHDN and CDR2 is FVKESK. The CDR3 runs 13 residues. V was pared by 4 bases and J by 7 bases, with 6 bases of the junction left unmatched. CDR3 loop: CASSLQQGVEAFF. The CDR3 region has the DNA TGTGCCAGCAGCCTTCAGCAGGGGGTTGAAGCTTTCTTT. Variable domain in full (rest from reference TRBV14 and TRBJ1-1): EAGVTQFPSHSVIEKGQTVTLRCDPISGHDNLYWYRRVMGKEIKFLLHFVKESKQDESGMPNNRFLAERTGGTYSTLKVQPAELEDSGVYFCASSLQQGVEAFFGQGTRLTVV.

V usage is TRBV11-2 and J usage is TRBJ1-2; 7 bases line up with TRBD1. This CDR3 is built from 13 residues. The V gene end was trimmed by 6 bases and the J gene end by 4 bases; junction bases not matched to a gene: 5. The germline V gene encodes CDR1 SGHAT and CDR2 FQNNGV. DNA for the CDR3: TGTGCCAGCAGAACCGACAGGGCCTATGGCTACACCTTC. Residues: CASRTDRAYGYTF.

The CDR3, as DNA: TGTGCCAGCAGTGAGCGGGGGGGCACAGATACGCAGTATTTT. This gives the protein CASSERGGTDTQYF. The chain carries TRBV6-5 and TRBJ2-3; 9 bases are a match to TRBD2. The CDR3 runs 14 residues. From germline, CDR1 is MNHEY and CDR2 SVGAGI. V lost 5 bases, J lost 1 base, and 1 base stayed unmatched.

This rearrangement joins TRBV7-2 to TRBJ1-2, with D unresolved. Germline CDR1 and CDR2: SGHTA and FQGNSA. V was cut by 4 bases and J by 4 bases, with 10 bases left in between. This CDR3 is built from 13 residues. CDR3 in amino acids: CASSSSKPYGYTF. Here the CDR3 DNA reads TGTGCCAGCAGCTCTAGTAAACCCTATGGCTACACCTTC. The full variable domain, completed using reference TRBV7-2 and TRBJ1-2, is GAGVSQSPSNKVTEKGKDVELRCDPISGHTALYWYRQSLGQGLEFLIYFQGNSAPDKSGLPSDRFSAERTGGSVSTLTIQRTQQEDSAVYLCASSSSKPYGYTFGSGTRLTVV.

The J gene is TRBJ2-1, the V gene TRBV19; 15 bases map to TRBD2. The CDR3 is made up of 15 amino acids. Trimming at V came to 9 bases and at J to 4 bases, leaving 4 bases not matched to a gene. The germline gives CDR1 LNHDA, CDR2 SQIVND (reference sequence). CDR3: CASRTSGGGYNEQFF. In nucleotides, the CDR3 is TGTGCCAGCCGGACTAGCGGGGGGGGTTACAATGAGCAGTTCTTC.

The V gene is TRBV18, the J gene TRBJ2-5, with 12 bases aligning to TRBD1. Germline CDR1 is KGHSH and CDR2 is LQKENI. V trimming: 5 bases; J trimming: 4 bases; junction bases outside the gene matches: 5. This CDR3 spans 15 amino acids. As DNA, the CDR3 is TGTGCCAGCTCAAAGGGACAGGGGGCTGCAGAGACCCAGTACTTC. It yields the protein CASSKGQGAAETQYF.

The CDR3 sequence is CASSLARGARGANVLTF. The CDR3 DNA sequence: TGTGCCAGCAGCTTGGCCAGGGGGGCGCGTGGGGCCAACGTCCTGACTTTC. The V gene is TRBV5-8, the J gene TRBJ2-6; TRBD1 is a possible D gene (7 bases). The CDR3 has 17 amino acids. The germline V gene has CDR1 SGHTS and CDR2 YDEGEE. Trimming shortened V by 0 bases and J by 3 bases, and 13 bases separated the two germline ends.

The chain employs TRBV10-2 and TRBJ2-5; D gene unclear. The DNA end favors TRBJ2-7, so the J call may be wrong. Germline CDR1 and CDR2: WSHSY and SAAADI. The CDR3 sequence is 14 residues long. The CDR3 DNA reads TGCGCCAGCAGTGGGGTTCGGCAGAACTACGAGCAGTACTTC. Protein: CASSGVRQNYEQYF.

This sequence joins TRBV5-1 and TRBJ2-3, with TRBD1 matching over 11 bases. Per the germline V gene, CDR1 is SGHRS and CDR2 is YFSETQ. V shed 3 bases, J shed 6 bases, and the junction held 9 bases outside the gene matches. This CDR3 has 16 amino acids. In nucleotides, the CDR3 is TGCGCCAGCAGCTGGGGGACAGGGGGTATAGTGGATACGCAGTATTTT. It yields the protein CASSWGTGGIVDTQYF.

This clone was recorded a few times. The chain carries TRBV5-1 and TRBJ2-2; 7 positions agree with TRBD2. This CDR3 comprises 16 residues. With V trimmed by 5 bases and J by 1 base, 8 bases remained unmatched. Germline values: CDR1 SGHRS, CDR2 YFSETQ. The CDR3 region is CASRERLAVNTGELFF. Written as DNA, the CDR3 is TGCGCCAGCAGAGAGCGTCTAGCGGTGAACACCGGGGAGCTGTTTTTT. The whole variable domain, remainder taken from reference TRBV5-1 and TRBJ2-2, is KAGVTQTPRYLIKTRGQQVTLSCSPISGHRSVSWYQQTPGQGLQFLFEYFSETQRNKGNFPGRFSGRQFSNSRSEMNVSTLELGDSALYLCASRERLAVNTGELFFGEGSRLTVL.

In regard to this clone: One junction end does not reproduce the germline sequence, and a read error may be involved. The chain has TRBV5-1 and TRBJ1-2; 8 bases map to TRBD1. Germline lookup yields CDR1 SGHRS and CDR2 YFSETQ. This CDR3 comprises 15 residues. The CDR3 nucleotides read TGCGCCGGCAGCGAGAGGGCAGGGGGCCCTTATGGCTACACCTTC. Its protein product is CAGSERAGGPYGYTF.

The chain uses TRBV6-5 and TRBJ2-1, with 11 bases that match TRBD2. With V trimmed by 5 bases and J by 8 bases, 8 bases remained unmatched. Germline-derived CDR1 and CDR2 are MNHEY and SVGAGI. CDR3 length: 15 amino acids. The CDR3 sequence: CASSLAGGGPHEQFF. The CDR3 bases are TGTGCCAGCAGTCTAGCGGGGGGCGGTCCCCATGAGCAGTTCTTC.

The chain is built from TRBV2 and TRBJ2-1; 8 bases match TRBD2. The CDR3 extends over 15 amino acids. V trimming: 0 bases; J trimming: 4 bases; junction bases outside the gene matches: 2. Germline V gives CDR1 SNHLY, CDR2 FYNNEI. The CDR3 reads CASSEAVAGYNEQFF. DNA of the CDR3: TGTGCCAGCAGTGAAGCGGTAGCGGGGTACAATGAGCAGTTCTTC.

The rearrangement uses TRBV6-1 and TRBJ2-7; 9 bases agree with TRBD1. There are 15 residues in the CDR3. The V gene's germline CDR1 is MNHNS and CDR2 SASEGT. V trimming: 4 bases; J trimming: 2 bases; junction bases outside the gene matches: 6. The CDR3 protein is CASSVTGGSPYEQYF. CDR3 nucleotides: TGTGCCAGCAGTGTTACAGGGGGCTCTCCCTACGAGCAGTACTTC.

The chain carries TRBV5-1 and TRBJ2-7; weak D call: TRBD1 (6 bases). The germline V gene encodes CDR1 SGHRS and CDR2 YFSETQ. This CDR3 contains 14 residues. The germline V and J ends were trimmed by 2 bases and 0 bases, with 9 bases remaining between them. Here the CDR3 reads CASSFGQISYEQYF. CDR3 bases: TGCGCCAGCAGCTTCGGACAGATCTCCTACGAGCAGTACTTC.

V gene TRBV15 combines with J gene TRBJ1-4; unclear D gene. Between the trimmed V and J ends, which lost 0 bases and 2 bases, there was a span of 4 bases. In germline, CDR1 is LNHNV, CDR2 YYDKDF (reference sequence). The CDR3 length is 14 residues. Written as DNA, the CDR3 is TGTGCCACCAGCAGAGATCCGACTAATGAAAAACTGTTTTTT. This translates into CATSRDPTNEKLFF.

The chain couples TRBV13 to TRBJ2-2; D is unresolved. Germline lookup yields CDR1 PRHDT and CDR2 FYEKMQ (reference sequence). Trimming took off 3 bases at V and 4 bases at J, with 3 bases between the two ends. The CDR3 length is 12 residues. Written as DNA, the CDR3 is TGTGCCAGCAGCTTTCGCACCGGGGAGCTGTTTTTT. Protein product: CASSFRTGELFF.

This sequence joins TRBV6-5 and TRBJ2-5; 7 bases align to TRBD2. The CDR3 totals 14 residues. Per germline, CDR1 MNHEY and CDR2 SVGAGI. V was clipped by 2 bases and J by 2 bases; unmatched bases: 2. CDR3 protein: CASSYEAGQETQYF. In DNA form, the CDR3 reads TGTGCCAGCAGTTACGAAGCGGGGCAAGAGACCCAGTACTTC.

The CDR3 nucleotides read TGTGCCAGCAGTTACTCTGACAGGGTTTCTGGCTACACCTTC. Translating gives CASSYSDRVSGYTF. The chain couples TRBV6-6 to TRBJ1-2; 7 nucleotides match TRBD1. CDR1 is MNHNY and CDR2 is SVGAGI in the germline V gene (reference sequence). The CDR3 extends over 14 amino acids. V shed 0 bases and J 7 bases; nucleotides not matched to a gene: 5.

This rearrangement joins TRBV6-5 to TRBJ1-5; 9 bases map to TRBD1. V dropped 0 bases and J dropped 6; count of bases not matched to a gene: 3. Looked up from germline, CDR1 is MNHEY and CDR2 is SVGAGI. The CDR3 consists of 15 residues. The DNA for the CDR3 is TGTGCCAGCAGTTACTCCAGACAGGGGGGTCAGCCCCAGCATTTT. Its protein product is CASSYSRQGGQPQHF.

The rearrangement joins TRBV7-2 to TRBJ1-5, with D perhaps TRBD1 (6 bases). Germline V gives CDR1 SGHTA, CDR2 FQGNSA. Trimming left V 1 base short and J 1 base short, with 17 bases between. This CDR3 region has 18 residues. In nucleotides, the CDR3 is TGTGCCAGCAGCTTAGGTCGCCAGGGGTTTGGGAGCAATCAGCCCCAGCATTTT. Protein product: CASSLGRQGFGSNQPQHF.